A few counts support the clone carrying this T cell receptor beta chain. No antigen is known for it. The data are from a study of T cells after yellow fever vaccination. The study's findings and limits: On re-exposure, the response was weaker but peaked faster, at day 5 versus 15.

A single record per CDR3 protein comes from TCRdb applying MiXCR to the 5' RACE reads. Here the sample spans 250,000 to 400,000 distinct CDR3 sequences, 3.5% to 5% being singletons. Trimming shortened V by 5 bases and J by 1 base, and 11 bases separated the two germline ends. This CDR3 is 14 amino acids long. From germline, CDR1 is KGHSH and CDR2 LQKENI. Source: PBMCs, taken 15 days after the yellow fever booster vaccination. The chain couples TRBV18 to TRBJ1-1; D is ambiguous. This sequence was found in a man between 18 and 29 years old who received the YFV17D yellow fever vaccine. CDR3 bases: TGTGCCAGCTCAAGCCTCCAGGAGAACACTGAAGCTTTCTTT. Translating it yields CASSSLQENTEAFF.